The sequence of this T cell receptor (beta chain) was determined in a study of STAT5B mutations in CD4+ large granular lymphocyte leukemia. In the source study's methods: Lowest detectable productive clonotype frequency was 2.59 x 10-5. Measured with immunoSEQ multiplex PCR; TCRdb has only the in-frame clones, and not every one. V, J and clone size reflect that table, while D and trimming were determined from the DNA. The sample comprises under 50,000 clones, approximately 83% of which are singletons, and under 0.4% rests with the top ten. V was pared by 6 bases and J by 0 bases, with 15 bases between. CDR1 and CDR2 from the germline V gene are SGHRS and YFSETQ. This CDR3 spans 15 amino acids.

The receptor was isolated from a human donor in good health. The genes are TRBV5-1 and TRBJ1-1; no clear D. Sample: CD4+ T cells from blood buffy coats. The CDR3 loop reads CASTQGDPLNTEAFF. CDR3 bases: TGCGCCAGCACTCAAGGTGATCCCCTGAACACTGAAGCTTTCTTT.